This is a list of T cell receptor beta chains from one sample in a study of T-cell memory formation after mild COVID-19. MiXCR, run by TCRdb on the 5' RACE reads, gives a single entry per CDR3 protein. In the table there are 300,000 to 400,000 distinct CDR3 sequences, around 15% of which are singletons. The sample taken for sequencing was PBMCs or a T cell subset sorted from them (not recorded which). All receptors derive from a man younger than 35 who had mild COVID-19 (a few samples of this study predate the infection). Cell type and time point are not known. Both conserved end residues are part of each CDR3. D genes are given only for firm matches. Rows may omit the clone size; those that give it use once, few, many or a size class.

cdr3_length | j_call | clone_size | d_call | v_call | cdr3_aa | cdr3_nt
15 | TRBJ2-3 | - | - | TRBV7-8 | CASSLVVLFTDTQYF | TGTGCCAGCAGCTTAGTAGTCCTATTCACAGATACGCAGTATTTT
17 | TRBJ2-2 | many | - | TRBV18 | CASSPGVRQKIAGELFF | TGTGCCAGCTCACCAGGGGTAAGACAGAAGATTGCCGGGGAGCTGTTTTTT
15 | TRBJ2-2 | few | - | TRBV28 | CASSLPGRLTGELFF | TGTGCCAGCAGTTTACCGGGGCGACTTACCGGGGAGCTGTTTTTT
15 | TRBJ2-5 | - | TRBD1 | TRBV19 | CASSNPGTGVETQYF | TGTGCCAGTAGTAACCCCGGGACAGGGGTAGAGACCCAGTACTTC
12 | TRBJ2-6 | - | - | TRBV10-3 | CAGSEGANVLTF | TGTGCGGGATCAGAGGGGGCCAACGTCCTGACTTTC
14 | TRBJ1-3 | - | - | TRBV28 | CASTSWLTGNTIYF | TGTGCCAGCACCAGCTGGTTAACTGGAAACACCATATATTTT
14 | TRBJ2-1 | - | - | TRBV5-1 | CASDRTGAYNEQFF | TGCGCCAGCGATCGGACGGGGGCTTACAATGAGCAGTTCTTC
15 | TRBJ2-5 | few | TRBD2 | TRBV6-5 | CASSSGLAAGETQYF | TGTGCCAGCAGTTCAGGACTAGCGGCGGGGGAGACCCAGTACTTC
14 | TRBJ2-3 | - | - | TRBV4-3 | CASSQSLGPDTQYF | TGCGCCAGCAGCCAAAGCCTGGGGCCGGATACGCAGTATTTT
14 | TRBJ2-5 | few | TRBD2 | TRBV20-1 | CSASMGLELGTQYF | TGCAGTGCTTCGATGGGACTAGAGCTTGGGACCCAGTACTTC
16 | TRBJ1-5 | many | TRBD1 | TRBV7-2 | CASSLDRGVPNQPQHF | TGTGCCAGCAGCTTAGACAGGGGGGTTCCCAATCAGCCCCAGCATTTT
13 | TRBJ2-1 | few | TRBD2 | TRBV29-1 | CSVGGGAYNEQFF | TGCAGCGTCGGCGGGGGGGCCTACAATGAGCAGTTCTTC
16 | TRBJ1-1 | few | - | TRBV9 | CASSEGVGGSNTEAFF | TGTGCCAGCAGCGAGGGAGTTGGGGGGTCGAACACTGAAGCTTTCTTT
16 | TRBJ1-6 | many | - | TRBV9 | CASSVEWSSYNSPLHF | TGTGCCAGCAGCGTAGAGTGGAGCTCCTATAATTCACCCCTCCACTTT
18 | TRBJ2-3 | few | TRBD2 | TRBV7-6 | CASSLKPLAGGRSDTQYF | TGTGCCAGCAGCTTAAAGCCACTAGCGGGGGGGCGGTCAGATACGCAGTATTTT
16 | TRBJ2-3 | few | TRBD2 | TRBV12-3/TRBV12-4 | CASSLVPPAGTDTQYF | TGTGCCAGCAGTTTAGTTCCCCCAGCGGGAACAGATACGCAGTATTTT
16 | TRBJ2-2 | - | TRBD1 | TRBV5-1 | CASSLVGTANTGELFF | TGCGCCAGCAGCTTGGTCGGGACAGCGAACACCGGGGAGCTGTTTTTT
13 | TRBJ1-1 | few | TRBD1 | TRBV12-5 | CASGSTGGREAFF | TGTGCTAGTGGTTCCACAGGGGGCAGGGAAGCTTTCTTT
16 | TRBJ2-1 | few | TRBD1 | TRBV11-3 | CASSPRTGADYNEQFF | TGTGCCAGCAGCCCTCGGACAGGGGCGGACTACAATGAGCAGTTCTTC
14 | TRBJ2-3 | few | TRBD1 | TRBV4-2 | CASSSWDSPDTQYF | TGTGCCAGCAGCTCATGGGACAGCCCAGATACGCAGTATTTT
16 | TRBJ2-4 | - | TRBD1 | TRBV7-9 | CASSMGQGLAKNIQYF | TGTGCCAGCAGCATGGGACAGGGATTAGCCAAAAACATTCAGTACTTC
13 | TRBJ2-3 | - | TRBD2 | TRBV4-2 | CASRFSGEDTQYF | TGTGCCAGCAGATTTAGCGGGGAGGATACGCAGTATTTT